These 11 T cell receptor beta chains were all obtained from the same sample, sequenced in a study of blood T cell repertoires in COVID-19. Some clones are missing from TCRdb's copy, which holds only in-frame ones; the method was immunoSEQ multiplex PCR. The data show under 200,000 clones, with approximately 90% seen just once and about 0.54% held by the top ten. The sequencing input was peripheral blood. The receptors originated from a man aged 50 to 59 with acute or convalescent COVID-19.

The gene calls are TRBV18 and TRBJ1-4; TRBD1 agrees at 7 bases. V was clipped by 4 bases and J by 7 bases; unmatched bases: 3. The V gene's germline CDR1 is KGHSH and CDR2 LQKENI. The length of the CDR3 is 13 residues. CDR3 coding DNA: TGTGCCAGCTCACGGCAGGGGGGTGAAAAACTGTTTTTT. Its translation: CASSRQGGEKLFF.

The CDR3 bases are TGTGCCAGCAGCGGAACAGACAGGGCCGTC. Its protein is CASSGTDRAV. V usage is TRBV5-6 and J usage is TRBJ2-7; 7 nucleotides line up with TRBD1. The germline V gene has CDR1 SGHDT and CDR2 YYEEEE. This CDR3 is built from 10 residues.

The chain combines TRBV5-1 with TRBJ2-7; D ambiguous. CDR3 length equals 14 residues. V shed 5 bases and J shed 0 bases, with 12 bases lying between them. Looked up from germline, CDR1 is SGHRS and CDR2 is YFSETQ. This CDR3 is CASRVMWSSYEQYF. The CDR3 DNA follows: TGCGCCAGCAGAGTCATGTGGAGCTCCTACGAGCAGTACTTC.

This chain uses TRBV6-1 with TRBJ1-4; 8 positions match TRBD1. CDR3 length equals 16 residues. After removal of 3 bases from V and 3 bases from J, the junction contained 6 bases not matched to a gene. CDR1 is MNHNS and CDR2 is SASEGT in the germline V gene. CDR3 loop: CASSEKDRVANEKLFF. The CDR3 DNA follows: TGTGCCAGCAGTGAGAAGGACAGGGTAGCTAATGAAAAACTGTTTTTT.

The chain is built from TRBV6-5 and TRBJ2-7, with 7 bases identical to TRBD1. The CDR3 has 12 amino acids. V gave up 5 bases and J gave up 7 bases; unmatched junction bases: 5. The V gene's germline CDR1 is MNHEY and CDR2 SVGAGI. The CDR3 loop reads CASSTQGKEQYV. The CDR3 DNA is TGTGCCAGCAGTACACAGGGGAAAGAGCAGTACGTC.

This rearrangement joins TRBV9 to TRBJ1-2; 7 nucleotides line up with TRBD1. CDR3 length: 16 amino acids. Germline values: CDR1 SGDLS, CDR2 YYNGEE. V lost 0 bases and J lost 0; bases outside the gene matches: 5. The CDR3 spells CASSVGGGVTNYGYTF. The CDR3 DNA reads TGTGCCAGCAGCGTAGGAGGGGGCGTTACTAACTATGGCTACACCTTC.

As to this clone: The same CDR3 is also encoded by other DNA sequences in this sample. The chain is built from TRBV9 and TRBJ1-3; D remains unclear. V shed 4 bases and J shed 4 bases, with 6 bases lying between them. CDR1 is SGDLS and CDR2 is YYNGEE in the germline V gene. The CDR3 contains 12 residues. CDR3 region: CASSPRGNTIYF. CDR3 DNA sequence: TGTGCCAGCAGCCCTCGGGGAAACACCATATATTTT.

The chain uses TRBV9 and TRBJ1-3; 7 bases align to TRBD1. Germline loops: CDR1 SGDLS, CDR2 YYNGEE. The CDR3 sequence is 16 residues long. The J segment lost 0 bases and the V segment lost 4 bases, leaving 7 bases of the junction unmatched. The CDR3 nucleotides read TGTGCCAGCAGCACTCGACAGGGATACTCTGGAAACACCATATATTTT. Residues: CASSTRQGYSGNTIYF.

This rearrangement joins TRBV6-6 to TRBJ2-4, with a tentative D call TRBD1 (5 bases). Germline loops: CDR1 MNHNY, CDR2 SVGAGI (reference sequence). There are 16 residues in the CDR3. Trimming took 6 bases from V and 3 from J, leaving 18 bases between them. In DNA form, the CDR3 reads TGTGCCAGCAGCCTCCCGGGTCAGGGTGTCAAAAACATTCAGTACTTC. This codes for CASSLPGQGVKNIQYF.

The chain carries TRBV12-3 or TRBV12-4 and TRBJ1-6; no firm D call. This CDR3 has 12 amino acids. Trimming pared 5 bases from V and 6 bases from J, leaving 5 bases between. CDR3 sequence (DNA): TGTGCCAGCAGTCACGGTAATTCACCCCTCCACTTT. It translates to CASSHGNSPLHF.

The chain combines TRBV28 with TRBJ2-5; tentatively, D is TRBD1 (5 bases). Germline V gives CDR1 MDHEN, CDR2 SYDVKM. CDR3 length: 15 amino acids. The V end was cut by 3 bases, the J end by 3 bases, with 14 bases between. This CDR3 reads CASSLGLGREETQYF. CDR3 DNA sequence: TGTGCCAGCAGTTTGGGGTTAGGCAGGGAAGAGACCCAGTACTTC.